The 4 T cell receptor beta chains given below trace back to one sample, sequenced in a study of blood T cell repertoires in COVID-19. Assay used: immunoSEQ multiplex PCR; TCRdb lists only in-frame clones, some missing. Of about 70,000 clones detected, approximately 80% appear once; the ten largest clones hold 6.9%. What was sequenced was peripheral blood. These TCRs come from a man aged 30 to 39 with COVID-19, enrolled during active disease.

The chain links TRBV7-3 to TRBJ2-1, with a possible D match to TRBD1 (6 bases). V lost 3 bases to trimming and J lost 5 bases, with 11 bases between them. CDR1 and CDR2 from the germline V gene are SGHTA and FQGTGA. This CDR3 spans 14 amino acids. The chain's CDR3 is CASSLGQTNNEQFF. The CDR3 DNA reads TGTGCCAGCAGCTTGGGACAAACCAACAATGAGCAGTTCTTC.

This clone appeared a single time. The CDR3 bases are TGTGCCAGTAGCCAAGGGACAGGGGGCAACGAGCAGTACTTC. This translates into CASSQGTGGNEQYF. V is TRBV19 and J is TRBJ2-7; 12 bases fit TRBD1. Trimming removed 6 bases from V and 5 bases from J; junction bases left unmatched: 5. CDR1 LNHDA and CDR2 SQIVND come from the germline V gene (reference sequence). The CDR3 is 14 amino acids.

The chain uses TRBV5-1 and TRBJ1-4; tentatively, D is TRBD1 (5 bases). Germline V gene data show CDR1 as SGHRS and CDR2 as YFSETQ. This CDR3 is 15 amino acids long. The V and J ends lost 0 bases and 4 bases respectively, with 10 bases between them. As DNA, the CDR3 is TGCGCCAGCAGCTTGGGGGACTCGTTTAATGAAAAACTGTTTTTT. It codes for CASSLGDSFNEKLFF.

This chain joins TRBV18 and TRBJ2-7; D call uncertain. The CDR3 spans 13 residues. CDR1 and CDR2 (germline): KGHSH, LQKENI. V lost 3 bases to trimming and J lost 0 bases, with 6 bases between them. The CDR3 DNA follows: TGTGCCAGCTCACCTTCACTCTCCTACGAGCAGTACTTC. Translating it yields CASSPSLSYEQYF.